This T cell receptor (beta chain) was sequenced in a study of blood T cell repertoires in COVID-19. Whole-study context: PBMCs, B-cell-depleted T cells, or T cells provided the cDNA or gDNA that made up the material.

Authors' methods: Amplification of reference gene primers was used by the study to estimate nucleated cell counts. The table came from immunoSEQ multiplex PCR; TCRdb's copy has only in-frame clones and leaves some out. That table supplies the V and J calls and clone size; D and trimming were determined from the DNA. The table records fewer than 200,000 clones, roughly 80% of them present only once. Sequenced material: peripheral blood. The TCR sequence derives from a man in his 70s with active or convalescent COVID-19.

The CDR3 nucleotides read TGTGCCAGCAGCGTAGAAGGAAGGACAGAGGGCGGGGAGCTGTTTTTT. Protein: CASSVEGRTEGGELFF. The V gene is TRBV9, the J gene TRBJ2-2, with D maybe TRBD1 (6 bases). Trimming left V 0 bases short and J 7 bases short, with 16 bases between. CDR1 is SGDLS and CDR2 is YYNGEE in the germline V gene. The CDR3 runs to 16 residues.